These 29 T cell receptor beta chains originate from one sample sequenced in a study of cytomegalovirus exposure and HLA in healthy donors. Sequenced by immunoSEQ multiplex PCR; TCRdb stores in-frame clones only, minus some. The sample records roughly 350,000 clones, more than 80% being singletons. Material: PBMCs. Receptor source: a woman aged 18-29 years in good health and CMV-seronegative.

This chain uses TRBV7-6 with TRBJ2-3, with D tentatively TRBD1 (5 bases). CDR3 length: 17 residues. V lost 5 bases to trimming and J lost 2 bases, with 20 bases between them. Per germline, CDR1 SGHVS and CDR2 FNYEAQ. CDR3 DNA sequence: TGTGCCAGCAGCCCAAAGGGGTGGGCCCTCCTCACAGATACGCAGTATTTT. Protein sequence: CASSPKGWALLTDTQYF.

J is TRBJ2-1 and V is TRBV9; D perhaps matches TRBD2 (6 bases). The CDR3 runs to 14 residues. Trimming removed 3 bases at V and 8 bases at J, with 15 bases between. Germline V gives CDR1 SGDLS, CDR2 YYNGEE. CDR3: CASSERTGAYEQFF. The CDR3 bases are TGTGCCAGCAGCGAACGGACGGGAGCGTATGAGCAGTTCTTC. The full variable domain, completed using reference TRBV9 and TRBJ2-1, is DSGVTQTPKHLITATGQRVTLRCSPRSGDLSVYWYQQSLDQGLQFLIQYYNGEERAKGNILERFSAQQFPDLHSELNLSSLELGDSALYFCASSERTGAYEQFFGPGTRLTVL.

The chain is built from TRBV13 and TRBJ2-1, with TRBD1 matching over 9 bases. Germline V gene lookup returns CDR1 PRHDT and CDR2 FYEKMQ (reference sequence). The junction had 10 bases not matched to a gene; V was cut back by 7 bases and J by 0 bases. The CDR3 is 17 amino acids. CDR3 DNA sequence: TGTGCCAGCAAGTCGGGACAGGGCCTTAGCTCCTACAATGAGCAGTTCTTC. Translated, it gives CASKSGQGLSSYNEQFF.

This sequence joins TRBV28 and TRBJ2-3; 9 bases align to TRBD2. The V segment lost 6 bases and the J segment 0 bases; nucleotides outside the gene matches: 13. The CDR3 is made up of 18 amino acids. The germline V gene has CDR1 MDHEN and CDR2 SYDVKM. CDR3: CASSTLAGRLFSTDTQYF. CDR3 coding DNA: TGTGCCAGCAGCACACTAGCGGGCAGGCTTTTTAGCACAGATACGCAGTATTTT.

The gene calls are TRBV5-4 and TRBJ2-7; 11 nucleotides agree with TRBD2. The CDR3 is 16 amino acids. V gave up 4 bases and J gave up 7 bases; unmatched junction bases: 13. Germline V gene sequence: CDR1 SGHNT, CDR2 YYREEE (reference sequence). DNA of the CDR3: TGTGCCAGCAGCGGGGGGACTAGCGGAGGGGTGCGGGAGCAGTACTTC. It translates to CASSGGTSGGVREQYF.

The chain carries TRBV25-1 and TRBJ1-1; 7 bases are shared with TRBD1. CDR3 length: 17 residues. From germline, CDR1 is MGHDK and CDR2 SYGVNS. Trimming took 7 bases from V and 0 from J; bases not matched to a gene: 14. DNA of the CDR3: TGTGCCAGCAATGTAACAGGGGTGATTGAGGTGAACACTGAAGCTTTCTTT. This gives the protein CASNVTGVIEVNTEAFF.

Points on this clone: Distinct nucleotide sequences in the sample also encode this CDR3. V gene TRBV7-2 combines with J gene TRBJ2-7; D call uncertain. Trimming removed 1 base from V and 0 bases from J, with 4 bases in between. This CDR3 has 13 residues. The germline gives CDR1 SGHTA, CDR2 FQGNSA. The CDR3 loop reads CASSLGPSYEQYF. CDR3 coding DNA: TGTGCCAGCAGCTTAGGGCCCTCCTACGAGCAGTACTTC.

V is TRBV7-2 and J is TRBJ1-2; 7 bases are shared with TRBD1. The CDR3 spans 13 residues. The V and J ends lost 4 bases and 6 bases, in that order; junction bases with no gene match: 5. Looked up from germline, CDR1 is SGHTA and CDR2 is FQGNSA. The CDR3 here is CASSSQGGNGYTF. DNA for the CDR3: TGTGCCAGCAGCTCGCAGGGGGGTAATGGCTACACCTTC.

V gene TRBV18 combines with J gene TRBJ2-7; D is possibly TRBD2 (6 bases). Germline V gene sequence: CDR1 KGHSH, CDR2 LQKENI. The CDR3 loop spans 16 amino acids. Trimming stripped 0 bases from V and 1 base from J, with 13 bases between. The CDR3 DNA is TGTGCCAGCTCACCACCGGGGGGACTTCGTTCCTACGAGCAGTACTTC. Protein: CASSPPGGLRSYEQYF.

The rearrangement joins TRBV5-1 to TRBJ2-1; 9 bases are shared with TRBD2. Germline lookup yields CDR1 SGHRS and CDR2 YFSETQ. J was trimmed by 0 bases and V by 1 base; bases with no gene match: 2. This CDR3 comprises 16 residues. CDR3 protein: CASSLSSGGSYNEQFF. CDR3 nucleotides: TGCGCCAGCAGCTTGAGTAGCGGGGGCTCCTACAATGAGCAGTTCTTC.

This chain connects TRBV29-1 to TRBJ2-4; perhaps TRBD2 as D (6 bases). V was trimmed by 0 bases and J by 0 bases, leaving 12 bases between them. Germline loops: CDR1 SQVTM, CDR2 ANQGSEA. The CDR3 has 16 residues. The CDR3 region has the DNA TGCAGCGTTGAAGATCGGGGGTTACTAGCCAAAAACATTCAGTACTTC. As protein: CSVEDRGLLAKNIQYF.

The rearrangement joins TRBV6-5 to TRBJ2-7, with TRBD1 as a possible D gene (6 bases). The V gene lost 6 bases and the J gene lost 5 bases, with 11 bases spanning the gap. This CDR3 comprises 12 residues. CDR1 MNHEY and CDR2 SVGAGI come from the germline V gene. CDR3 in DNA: TGTGCCAGCAGGGCCGGGACAAACGAGCAGTACTTC. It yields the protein CASRAGTNEQYF.

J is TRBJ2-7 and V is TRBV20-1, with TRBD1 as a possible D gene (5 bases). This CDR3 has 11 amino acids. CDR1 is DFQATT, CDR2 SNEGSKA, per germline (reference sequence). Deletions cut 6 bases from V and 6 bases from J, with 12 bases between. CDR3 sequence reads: CSAIKQVEQYF. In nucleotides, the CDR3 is TGCAGTGCCATCAAACAGGTCGAGCAGTACTTC.

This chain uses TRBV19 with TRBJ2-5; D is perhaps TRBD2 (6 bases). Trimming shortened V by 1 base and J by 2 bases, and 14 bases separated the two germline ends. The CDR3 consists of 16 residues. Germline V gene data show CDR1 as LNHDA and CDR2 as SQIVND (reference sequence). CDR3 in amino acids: CASSIGGVGEQETQYF. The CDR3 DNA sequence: TGTGCCAGTAGTATAGGCGGGGTCGGCGAACAAGAGACCCAGTACTTC.

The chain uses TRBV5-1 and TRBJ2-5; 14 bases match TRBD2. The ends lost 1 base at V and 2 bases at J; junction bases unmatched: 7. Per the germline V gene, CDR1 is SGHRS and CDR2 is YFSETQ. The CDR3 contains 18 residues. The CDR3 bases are TGCGCCAGCAGCTTGCAGGGGACTAGCGGGAGTGGGCAAGAGACCCAGTACTTC. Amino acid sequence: CASSLQGTSGSGQETQYF. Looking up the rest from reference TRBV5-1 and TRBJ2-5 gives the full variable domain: KAGVTQTPRYLIKTRGQQVTLSCSPISGHRSVSWYQQTPGQGLQFLFEYFSETQRNKGNFPGRFSGRQFSNSRSEMNVSTLELGDSALYLCASSLQGTSGSGQETQYFGPGTRLLVL.

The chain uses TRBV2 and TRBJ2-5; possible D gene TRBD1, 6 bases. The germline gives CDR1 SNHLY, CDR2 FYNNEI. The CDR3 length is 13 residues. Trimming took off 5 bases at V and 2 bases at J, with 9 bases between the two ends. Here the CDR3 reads CASSRDTQETQYF. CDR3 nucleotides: TGTGCCAGCAGTAGGGACACACAAGAGACCCAGTACTTC.

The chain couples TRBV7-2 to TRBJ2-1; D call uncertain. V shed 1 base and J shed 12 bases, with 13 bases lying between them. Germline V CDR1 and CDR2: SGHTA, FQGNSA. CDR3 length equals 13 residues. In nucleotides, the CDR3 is TGTGCCAGCAGCTTAGATCTAGGCTACGGGCAGTTCTTC. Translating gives CASSLDLGYGQFF.

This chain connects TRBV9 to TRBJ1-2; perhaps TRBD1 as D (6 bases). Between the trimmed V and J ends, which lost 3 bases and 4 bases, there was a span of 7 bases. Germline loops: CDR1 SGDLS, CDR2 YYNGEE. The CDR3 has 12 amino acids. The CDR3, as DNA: TGTGCCAGCAGCGGGACAGCCTATGGCTACACCTTC. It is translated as CASSGTAYGYTF. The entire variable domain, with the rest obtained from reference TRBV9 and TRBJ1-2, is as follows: DSGVTQTPKHLITATGQRVTLRCSPRSGDLSVYWYQQSLDQGLQFLIQYYNGEERAKGNILERFSAQQFPDLHSELNLSSLELGDSALYFCASSGTAYGYTFGSGTRLTVV.

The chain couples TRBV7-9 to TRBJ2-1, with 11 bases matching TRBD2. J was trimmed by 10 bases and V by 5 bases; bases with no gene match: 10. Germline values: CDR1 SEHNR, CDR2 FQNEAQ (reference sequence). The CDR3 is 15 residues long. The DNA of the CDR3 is TGTGCCAGCAGCCCGACTAGCGGGGTTGGTATGGAGCAGTTCTTC. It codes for CASSPTSGVGMEQFF.

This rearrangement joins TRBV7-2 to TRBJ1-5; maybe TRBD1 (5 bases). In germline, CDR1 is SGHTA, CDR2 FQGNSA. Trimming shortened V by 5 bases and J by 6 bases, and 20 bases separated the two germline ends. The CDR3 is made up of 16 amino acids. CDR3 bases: TGTGCCAGCAGCCCCCGATCGGGTCAGGGATTTCAGCCCCAGCATTTT. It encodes CASSPRSGQGFQPQHF.

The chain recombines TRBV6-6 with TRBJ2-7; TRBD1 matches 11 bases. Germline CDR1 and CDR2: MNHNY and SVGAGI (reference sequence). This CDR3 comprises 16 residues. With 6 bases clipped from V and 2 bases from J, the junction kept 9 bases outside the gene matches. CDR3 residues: CASSRGVDRGPYEQYF. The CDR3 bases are TGTGCCAGCAGCCGGGGGGTGGACAGGGGGCCCTACGAGCAGTACTTC.

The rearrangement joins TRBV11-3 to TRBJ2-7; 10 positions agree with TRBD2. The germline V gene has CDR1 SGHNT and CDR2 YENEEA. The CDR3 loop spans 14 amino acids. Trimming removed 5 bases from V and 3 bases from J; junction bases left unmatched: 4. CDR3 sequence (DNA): TGTGCCAGCAGCCTTAGCGGGAGGCTCTACGAGCAGTACTTC. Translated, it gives CASSLSGRLYEQYF.

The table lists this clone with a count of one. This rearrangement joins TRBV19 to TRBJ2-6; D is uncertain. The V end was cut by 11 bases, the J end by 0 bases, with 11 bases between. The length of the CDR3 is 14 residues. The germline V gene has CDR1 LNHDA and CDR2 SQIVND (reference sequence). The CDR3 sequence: CASCVVSGANVLTF. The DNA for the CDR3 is TGTGCCTCCTGTGTTGTCTCTGGGGCCAACGTCCTGACTTTC.

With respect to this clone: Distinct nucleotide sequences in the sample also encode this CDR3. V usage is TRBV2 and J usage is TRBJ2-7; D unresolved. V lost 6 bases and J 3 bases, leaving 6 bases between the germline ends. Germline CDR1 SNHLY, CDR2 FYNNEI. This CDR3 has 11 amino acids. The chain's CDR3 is CASSPVYEQYF. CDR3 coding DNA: TGTGCCAGCAGCCCCGTCTACGAGCAGTACTTC.

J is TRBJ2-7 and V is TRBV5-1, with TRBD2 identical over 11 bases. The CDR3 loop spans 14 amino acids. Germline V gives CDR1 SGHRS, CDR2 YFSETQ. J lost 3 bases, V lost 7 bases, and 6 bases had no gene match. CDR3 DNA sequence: TGCGCCAGCCGAAAACTAGCGGGAGACTACGAGCAGTACTTC. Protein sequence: CASRKLAGDYEQYF.

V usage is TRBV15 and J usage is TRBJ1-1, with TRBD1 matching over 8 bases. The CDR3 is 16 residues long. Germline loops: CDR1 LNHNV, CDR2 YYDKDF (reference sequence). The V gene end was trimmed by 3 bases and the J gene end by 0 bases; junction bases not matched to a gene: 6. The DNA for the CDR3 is TGTGCCACCAGCAGCGGACAGGGTGGTATGAACACTGAAGCTTTCTTT. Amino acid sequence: CATSSGQGGMNTEAFF.

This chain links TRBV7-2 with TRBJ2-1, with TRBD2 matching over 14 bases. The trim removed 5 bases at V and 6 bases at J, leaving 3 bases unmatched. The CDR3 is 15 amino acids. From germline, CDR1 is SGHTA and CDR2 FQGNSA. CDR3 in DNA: TGTGCCAGCAGCCGACTAGCGGGAGGGGGCAATGAGCAGTTCTTC. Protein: CASSRLAGGGNEQFF.

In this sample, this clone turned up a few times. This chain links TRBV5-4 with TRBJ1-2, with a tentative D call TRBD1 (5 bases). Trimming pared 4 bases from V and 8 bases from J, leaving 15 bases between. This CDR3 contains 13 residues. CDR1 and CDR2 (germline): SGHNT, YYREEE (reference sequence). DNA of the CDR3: TGTGCCAGCAGCGCAGGAGGGGCCGGAGGCTACACCTTC. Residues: CASSAGGAGGYTF.

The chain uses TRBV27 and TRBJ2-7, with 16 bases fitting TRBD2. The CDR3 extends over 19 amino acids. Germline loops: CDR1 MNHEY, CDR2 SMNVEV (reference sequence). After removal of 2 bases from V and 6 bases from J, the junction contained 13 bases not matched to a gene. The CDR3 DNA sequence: TGTGCCAGCAGTTTAGAGGCGGGACTAGCGGGAGGGCGGGTCGGCGAGCAGTACTTC. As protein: CASSLEAGLAGGRVGEQYF.